The 25 T cell receptor beta chains below come from one sample, sequenced in a study of tumor and adjacent non-tumor tissue in lung cancer. No cell sorting was done before RNA was extracted from the tissue. TCRbeta libraries were built with three rounds of nested PCR, modified from ARM-PCR. Each CDR3 protein gets one entry after TCRdb re-called the multiplex PCR reads with MiXCR. The sample has approximately 79,000 distinct CDR3 sequences, around 59% seen once. The sequencing input was lung tumor tissue. The source of these receptors is a man in his sixties or seventies with non-small cell lung cancer.

This rearrangement joins TRBV6-5 to TRBJ2-6; D remains unclear. Germline V lookup: CDR1 MNHEY, CDR2 SVGAGI. Trimming stripped 2 bases from V and 0 bases from J, with 8 bases between. CDR3 length: 16 residues. The CDR3 region has the DNA TGTGCCAGCAGTTACGAGTCCATCTCTGGGGCCAACGTCCTGACTTTC. This gives the protein CASSYESISGANVLTF.

This clonotype was seen repeatedly, ten times or more. The rearrangement joins TRBV10-3 to TRBJ2-5, with 8 bases aligning to TRBD2. This CDR3 region has 14 residues. Unmatched junction bases numbered 5, after V lost 6 bases and J lost 2 bases. Per the germline V gene, CDR1 is ENHRY and CDR2 is SYGVKD. Here the CDR3 reads CAIRSGGGQETQYF. In DNA form, the CDR3 reads TGTGCCATCAGGTCCGGCGGGGGGCAAGAGACCCAGTACTTC.

Only one count was recorded for this clonotype. A single base separates this from a much larger clone, so it may be a read error. No conserved phenylalanine or tryptophan ends this CDR3, so it is likely a read error. The chain combines TRBV7-3 with TRBJ2-3; 10 positions agree with TRBD2. V lost 8 bases, J lost 6 bases, and 8 bases stayed unmatched. Germline V gives CDR1 SGHTA, CDR2 FQGTGA. The CDR3 length is 14 residues. The CDR3 is CASLVAGGGDTQYS. The DNA for the CDR3 is TGTGCCAGCCTTGTAGCGGGGGGCGGGGATACGCAGTATTCT.

As regards this clonotype: A much larger clone differs by one base, so this may be a read error. The chain couples TRBV29-1 to TRBJ2-3; TRBD2 aligns across 7 bases. Germline lookup yields CDR1 SQVTM and CDR2 ANQGSEA. The length of the CDR3 is 15 residues. V lost 2 bases, J lost 8 bases, and 13 bases stayed unmatched. DNA for the CDR3: TGCAGCGTTGAATTCCCTCGGGGGGTCCAAGGTACGCAGTATTTT. It yields the protein CSVEFPRGVQGTQYF.

The rearrangement links TRBV5-5 to TRBJ2-3; tentatively, D is TRBD1 or TRBD2 (5 bases each). V was cut by 3 bases and J by 3 bases, with 14 bases left in between. There are 15 residues in the CDR3. The germline gives CDR1 SGHKS, CDR2 YYEKEE (reference sequence). The CDR3 loop is CASSWGILRTDTQYF. The CDR3 DNA reads as TGTGCCAGCAGCTGGGGGATACTGCGGACAGATACGCAGTATTTT.

Concerning this clonotype itself: This clone may be a read error of a much larger clone one base away. The V gene is TRBV20-1, the J gene TRBJ1-2, with D uncertain. This CDR3 has 14 residues. Germline assignment: CDR1 DFQATT and CDR2 SNEGSKA (reference sequence). Trimming cost V 0 bases and J 6 bases, with 14 bases left between them. CDR3 sequence (DNA): TGCAGTGCTAGAGACAGAATTGTTTCGGATGGCTACACCTTC. As protein: CSARDRIVSDGYTF.

Regarding this clonotype: The junction departs from the called germline gene at one end, perhaps through a read error. This chain links TRBV11-2 with TRBJ2-5; 15 positions agree with TRBD2. Germline values: CDR1 SGHAT, CDR2 FQNNGV. The CDR3 has 20 amino acids. CDR3 in DNA: TGTGCCAGGAGCTTGGGGTTCGGACTAGCGGGGGGGGAGATCCAAGAGACCCAGTACTTC. Amino acids: CARSLGFGLAGGEIQETQYF.

The count of this clonotype is one. The junction does not match germline at one end; this may be a read error. CDR3: CASSSRRGRGGSGANVLTF. The DNA of the CDR3 is TGTGCTAGCAGTTCCCGGAGGGGAAGAGGGGGCTCTGGGGCCAACGTCCTGACTTTC. The gene calls are TRBV11-2 and TRBJ2-6, with D perhaps given as TRBD1 or TRBD2 (6 bases each). The CDR3 covers 19 residues. Germline CDR1 SGHAT, CDR2 FQNNGV.

As concerns this clonotype: A junction boundary mismatches the germline segment, possibly from a read error. In DNA, the CDR3 is TGCGTCAGCAGCCAAGATCGGGTTGGTAGCTTAAAGGGGCGGTTCTTC. It translates to CVSSQDRVGSLKGRFF. The rearrangement joins TRBV4-1 to TRBJ2-1; D perhaps matches TRBD1 (5 bases). Germline V gene data show CDR1 as MGHRA and CDR2 as YSYEKL. The CDR3 spans 16 residues.

The V gene is TRBV11-2, the J gene TRBJ2-7; D is unresolved. There are 15 residues in the CDR3. Germline V lookup: CDR1 SGHAT, CDR2 FQNNGV. V was clipped by 5 bases and J by 3 bases, with 17 bases between them. For the CDR3, the DNA is TGTGCCAGCAGCATTACGGAGTTCGGTGTCTACGAGCAGTACTTC. Amino acid sequence: CASSITEFGVYEQYF.

In the case of this clonotype: This CDR3 is missing its conserved last phenylalanine or tryptophan, likely due to a read error. The chain recombines TRBV20-1 with TRBJ2-1, with TRBD1 matching over 7 bases. The germline V gene encodes CDR1 DFQATT and CDR2 SNEGSKA (reference sequence). V lost 5 bases to trimming and J lost 6 bases; unmatched junction nucleotides: 10. The CDR3 is made up of 14 amino acids. CDR3 sequence (DNA): TGCAGTGCTTCGGGGACAGTAAGGTCCAATGAGCAGTTCTTG. Its protein product is CSASGTVRSNEQFL.

To note about this clonotype: With a much larger clone just one base away, this may be a read error. This chain connects TRBV5-6 to TRBJ2-3; D is unclear. V gave up 7 bases and J gave up 2 bases, with 20 bases separating them. This CDR3 has 16 amino acids. Per the germline V gene, CDR1 is SGHDT and CDR2 is YYEEEE. CDR3 residues: CASAIQQAGDTDTQYF. CDR3 nucleotides: TGTGCCAGCGCAATTCAGCAGGCAGGTGACACAGATACGCAGTATTTT. Using reference TRBV5-6 and TRBJ2-3 for the parts outside the CDR3, the full variable domain is DAGVTQSPTHLIKTRGQQVTLRCSPKSGHDTVSWYQQALGQGPQFIFQYYEEEERQRGNFPDRFSGHQFPNYSSELNVNALLLGDSALYLCASAIQQAGDTDTQYFGPGTRLTVL.

As to this clonotype: This CDR3 fails to terminate in the conserved phenylalanine or tryptophan, so it likely reflects a read error. This chain connects TRBV29-1 to TRBJ2-6; 10 bases fit TRBD1. The germline V gene encodes CDR1 SQVTM and CDR2 ANQGSEA. The CDR3 covers 17 residues. Here the CDR3 DNA reads TGCAGCGTCGGCAGACAGGGGGCAGGCTCTGGGGCCAACCTCCTGACTTCC. The encoded protein is CSVGRQGAGSGANLLTS.

This clonotype was recorded at least ten times. V and J are TRBV29-1 and TRBJ1-1, with D perhaps matching TRBD1 (6 bases). Germline assignment: CDR1 SQVTM and CDR2 ANQGSEA. The CDR3 consists of 12 residues. V was shortened by 6 bases and J by 7 bases, with 15 bases between the two germline ends. CDR3 sequence (DNA): TGCAGCGTCAATACAGGGCGGATTGAAGCTTTCTTT. This translates into CSVNTGRIEAFF.

In regard to this clonotype: A much larger clone sits a single nucleotide away, making a read error possible. This likely comes from a read error, as the CDR3 has no conserved phenylalanine or tryptophan at its end. The J gene is TRBJ2-1, the V gene TRBV7-9; TRBD2 agrees at 8 bases. This CDR3 contains 15 residues. The junction had 11 bases not matched to a gene; V was cut back by 5 bases and J by 8 bases. CDR1 and CDR2 (germline): SEHNR, FQNEAQ (reference sequence). The CDR3 spells CASSRRSGGSDEQFL. As DNA, the CDR3 is TGTGCCAGCAGCCGCAGGAGCGGGGGTTCCGATGAGCAGTTCCTC.

This clonotype was seen a handful of times. Because it lacks the conserved phenylalanine or tryptophan at the end, this CDR3 is likely a read error. The chain joins TRBV20-1 to TRBJ2-2; D remains ambiguous. CDR3 length: 12 residues. Germline CDR1 DFQATT, CDR2 SNEGSKA (reference sequence). V dropped 1 base and J dropped 7 bases, with 7 bases sitting between them. CDR3 DNA: TGCAGTGCTAGAGTCTGGGTCGGGGAGCTGTTTCTT. It is translated as CSARVWVGELFL.

About this clonotype itself: The CDR3 ends on some other residue instead of the conserved phenylalanine or tryptophan, so this is likely a read error. The chain has TRBV29-1 and TRBJ2-1; D gene unclear. The germline V and J ends were trimmed by 4 bases and 2 bases, with 12 bases remaining between them. CDR1 and CDR2 (germline): SQVTM, ANQGSEA. The CDR3 sequence is 14 residues long. The CDR3 coding sequence is TGCAGCGTTGGAATGTCGGGTCCCTACAATGAGCAGTTCCTC. Its translation is CSVGMSGPYNEQFL.

On this clonotype: This CDR3 fails to terminate in the conserved phenylalanine or tryptophan, so it likely reflects a read error. It is unclear where the CDR3 begins or ends on the DNA, so no DNA is shown, and the CDR3 is as TCRdb lists it. CDR3: CSVALRAGGRPSRGYSS. The chain combines TRBV29-1 with TRBJ1-2; the D call in the table, TRBD1, was not verified against the DNA. Including both end residues, the CDR3 is 17 amino acids long. CDR1 and CDR2 (germline): SQVTM, ANQGSEA.

With regard to this clonotype: Sequence at one end of the junction differs from germline and may be a read error. The chain combines TRBV12-3 or TRBV12-4 with TRBJ1-6; a weak D match, TRBD1 (5 bases). This CDR3 is 17 amino acids long. The CDR3 region is CACSLGGSGQFNSPLHF. Here the CDR3 DNA reads TGTGCCTGCAGTTTAGGTGGTTCTGGACAATTTAATTCACCCCTCCACTTT.

This clonotype has a handful of counts. The conserved phenylalanine or tryptophan is not found at the CDR3 terminus, so this likely reflects a read error. The V gene is TRBV10-3, the J gene TRBJ1-5, with unresolved D. The V gene's germline CDR1 is ENHRY and CDR2 SYGVKD. This CDR3 is 15 amino acids long. The CDR3 sequence is CANSELIGSNQPQHL. CDR3 coding DNA: TGTGCCAACAGTGAGTTAATAGGCAGCAATCAGCCCCAGCATCTT.

In this sample, this clonotype turned up once. V usage is TRBV20-1 and J usage is TRBJ2-7; D may correspond to TRBD1 or TRBD2 (5 bases each). Germline CDR1 DFQATT, CDR2 SNEGSKA (reference sequence). The CDR3 contains 13 residues. The CDR3 protein is CTAPGPVAYEQYF. CDR3 in DNA: TGCACTGCACCGGGACCAGTGGCCTACGAGCAGTACTTC.

The genes are TRBV6-1 and TRBJ1-2, with D perhaps TRBD1 (5 bases). V lost 3 bases to trimming and J lost 13 bases, with 15 bases between them. The CDR3 is made up of 12 amino acids. Germline V gene data show CDR1 as MNHNS and CDR2 as SASEGT. This chain's CDR3 is CASSEDKRGRTF. The CDR3 DNA reads as TGTGCCAGCAGTGAGGACAAGAGGGGACGCACCTTC.

This clonotype appeared many times. The rearrangement joins TRBV5-5 to TRBJ2-5; 7 positions agree with TRBD1. The CDR3 runs to 16 residues. From germline, CDR1 is SGHKS and CDR2 YYEKEE (reference sequence). V lost 0 bases, J lost 0 bases, and 5 bases stayed unmatched. The CDR3 DNA follows: TGTGCCAGCAGCTTGGCCTCGACAGGGAACCAAGAGACCCAGTACTTC. It specifies CASSLASTGNQETQYF. The entire variable domain, with the rest obtained from reference TRBV5-5 and TRBJ2-5, is as follows: DAGVTQSPTHLIKTRGQQVTLRCSPISGHKSVSWYQQVLGQGPQFIFQYYEKEERGRGNFPDRFSARQFPNYSSELNVNALLLGDSALYLCASSLASTGNQETQYFGPGTRLLVL.

The genes are TRBV6-5 and TRBJ2-3; unclear D gene. The germline V and J ends were trimmed by 4 bases and 5 bases, with 19 bases remaining between them. The CDR3 loop spans 16 amino acids. Germline V gene lookup returns CDR1 MNHEY and CDR2 SVGAGI. CDR3 sequence: CASSSFRLGLIDTQYF. The CDR3 DNA sequence: TGTGCCAGCAGTTCATTCAGGTTGGGATTGATAGATACGCAGTATTTT.

About this clonotype itself: At one boundary the junction diverges from the germline segment, which might be a read error. The chain recombines TRBV11-2 with TRBJ1-1; 9 positions match TRBD1. Germline-derived CDR1 and CDR2 are SGHAT and FQNNGV. CDR3 length: 14 residues. The CDR3 nucleotides read TGTGTCAGCAGCCCAAACAGGGGGCAGATTGAAGCTTTCTTT. As protein: CVSSPNRGQIEAFF.